This T cell receptor (beta chain) originates from a study of shared clonotypes between healthy human individuals. Turning to the study itself: Researchers assigned three CD4 naive, three CD4 memory, two CD8 naive and one CD8 memory plate to each donor. Study-wide points: Donor clonotype sharing was expected to depend on sequencing depth. Clonotypes shared by all four donors outscored non-shared clonotypes in generation probability. What limited the represented genetic and exposure-history diversity was the small number of donors.

Regarding this clone: The antigen remains undetermined.

V was clipped by 2 bases and J by 0 bases, with 8 bases between them. The CDR3 loop spans 16 amino acids. The germline gives CDR1 KGHSH, CDR2 LQKENI. Here immunoSEQ multiplex PCR was the method, and the copy in TCRdb shows in-frame clones only, minus some. The profile covers around 1 million clones, with approximately 76% appearing a single time and approximately 1.5% taken by the ten largest. The chain uses TRBV18 and TRBJ2-6; no reliable D call. The sample comprised memory CD4+ T cells sorted from blood. As for subset: CD45RA-negative fraction. The origin of this receptor is a man between 18 and 29 years old in good health. As DNA, the CDR3 is TGTGCCAGCTCACCAGGGTCCCCCTCTGGGGCCAACGTCCTGACTTTC. Translation: CASSPGSPSGANVLTF.